This T cell receptor beta chain was identified in a study of T cell repertoires in cytomegalovirus infection. Germline-derived CDR1 and CDR2 are MNHNY and SVGAGI (reference sequence). The CDR3 runs 12 residues. In the case of this clonotype: What it recognizes is unknown. One junction end does not reproduce the germline sequence, and a read error may be involved.

TCRdb analysed the reads with MiXCR anew, one entry per CDR3 protein. The sample yields approximately 990,000 distinct CDR3 sequences, 31% seen once. This clonotype was obtained from a human donor in good health (CMV status not recorded). Some clones in this sample may be carry-over from other donors' samples. This rearrangement joins TRBV6-6 to TRBJ2-7; D possibly uses TRBD1 or TRBD2 (5 bases each). This specimen consisted of cultured CD8+ T cells from PBMCs, obtained from culture after CMV antigen stimulation. The DNA of the CDR3 is TGTGCCAGCAGGAGGGGAAGGGACGAGAAGTACTTC. This gives the protein CASRRGRDEKYF.